These 5 T cell receptor beta chains share one sample of origin, sequenced in a study of preoperative IRX-2 immunotherapy in early breast cancer. Sequencing used immunoSEQ multiplex PCR; TCRdb keeps in-frame clones, though not all of them. The sample has approximately 24,000 clones; about 81% are singletons. The treatment here: preoperative locoregional IRX-2 cytokine immunotherapy. Sequences were derived from lymph node tissue, sampled after IRX-2 immunotherapy. The receptors were gathered from a human donor with breast cancer.

The rearrangement joins TRBV29-1 to TRBJ2-3, with D unresolved. Germline V CDR1 and CDR2: SQVTM, ANQGSEA. Trimming left V 4 bases short and J 6 bases short, with 14 bases between. The CDR3 runs 13 residues. The CDR3 DNA sequence: TGCAGCGTTGGAATTTCTAGTATGGATACGCAGTATTTT. This encodes CSVGISSMDTQYF.

In its sample, this clone was seen a few times. The rearrangement joins TRBV15 to TRBJ2-1, with 7 bases identical to TRBD2. The length of the CDR3 is 14 residues. The V gene's germline CDR1 is LNHNV and CDR2 YYDKDF (reference sequence). After removal of 0 bases from V and 14 bases from J, the junction contained 10 bases not matched to a gene. The CDR3 coding sequence is TGTGCCACCAGCAGAGATGTATTAGGACTAGAGAAGTTCTTC. This encodes CATSRDVLGLEKFF.

This clone showed up just once. The chain links TRBV6-8 to TRBJ1-1; D might be TRBD1 (5 bases). The CDR3 spans 14 residues. V lost 0 bases to trimming and J lost 8 bases, with 13 bases between them. Looked up from germline, CDR1 is MNHGY and CDR2 is SAAAGT. In DNA form, the CDR3 reads TGTGCCAGCAGTTACTCGGGAGGGACGGCGGAAGCTTTCTTT. Its translation is CASSYSGGTAEAFF.

This clone was recorded a few times. V is TRBV27 and J is TRBJ1-4, with TRBD1 matching 8 bases. CDR3 size: 14 residues. Trimming removed 6 bases from V and 7 bases from J; junction bases left unmatched: 7. Germline-derived CDR1 and CDR2 are MNHEY and SMNVEV (reference sequence). CDR3 sequence reads: CASSDSGGLEKLFF. The CDR3 DNA follows: TGTGCCAGCAGCGATTCAGGGGGCCTTGAAAAACTGTTTTTT.

This clone was counted once. The chain recombines TRBV27 with TRBJ1-2; D remains ambiguous. CDR3 length equals 15 residues. The V end lost 5 bases, the J end lost 4 bases, and 17 bases lay between the germline ends. Germline V gives CDR1 MNHEY, CDR2 SMNVEV (reference sequence). CDR3 region: CASSLDGGPIYGYTF. The CDR3 nucleotides are TGTGCCAGCAGTCTGGACGGAGGCCCCATCTATGGCTACACCTTC.